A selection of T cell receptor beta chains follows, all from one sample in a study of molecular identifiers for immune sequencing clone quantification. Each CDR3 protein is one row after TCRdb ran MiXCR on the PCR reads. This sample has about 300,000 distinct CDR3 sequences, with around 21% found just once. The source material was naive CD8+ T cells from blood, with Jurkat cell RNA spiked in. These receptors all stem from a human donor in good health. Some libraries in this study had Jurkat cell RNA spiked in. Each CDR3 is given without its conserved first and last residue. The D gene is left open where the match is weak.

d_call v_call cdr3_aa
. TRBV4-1 ASSQDGTQTYEQY
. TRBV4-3 ASSEALTGSYEQY
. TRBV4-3 ASSQDSQGNNEQF
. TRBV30 AWSVAGGEQY
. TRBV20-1 SARNSKNYGYT
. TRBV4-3 ASSQELGQRTNEKLF
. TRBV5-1 ASSFGLTGTVGGEGSYEQY
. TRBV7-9 ASSMKGNRARTEAF
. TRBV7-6 ASSIQGLAEAF
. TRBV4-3 ASSQGEQETQY
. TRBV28 ASSPRQSGVQPQH
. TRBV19 ASSIDTRGYYGYT
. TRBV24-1 ATSDLNSPTGELF
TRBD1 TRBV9 ASSVEKRTGGPNTEAF
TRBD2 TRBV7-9 ASRPRAGEPETQY
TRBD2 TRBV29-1 SVEGGRTSESTDTQY
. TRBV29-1 SVQQGTNEELF
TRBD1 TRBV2 ASSASGTDTEAF
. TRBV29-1 SASDGMDTQY
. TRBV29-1 SVGDGFYEQY
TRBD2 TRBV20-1 SARGPTSGASYEQY
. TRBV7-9 ASSHFSRGTNYGYT
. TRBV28 ASSFRGIRAETQY
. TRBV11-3 ASSAGHLYEQY
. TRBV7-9 ASALDTQY
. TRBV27 ASSSAGRGAF
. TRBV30 AWGSSGNYGYT
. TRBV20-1 SARGSLVGVTTEAF
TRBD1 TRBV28 ASSFIQGANQPQH
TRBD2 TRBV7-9 ASISGLADEQY
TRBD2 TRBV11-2 ASSLGLAGDEQF
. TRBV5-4 ASSLVGQSSYEQY
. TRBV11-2 ASSLGTGLYEQY
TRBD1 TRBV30 AWSVAGGPYEQY
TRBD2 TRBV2 ASELGLAGQETQY
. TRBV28 ASSFQELAGYT